The clone carrying this T cell receptor beta chain was detected only once. This sample was taken from a study of blood T cell repertoires in COVID-19. Study-wide context: The United States, Italy and Spain were the sources of the acute and convalescent COVID-19 samples.

How the authors handled the data: The authors estimated nucleated cell counts from reference gene primer amplification. TCRdb's copy holds only in-frame clones and misses some; the assay was immunoSEQ multiplex PCR. The V and J calls and clone size come from that table; D and trimming were worked out from the DNA. The sample holds 85,000 to 100,000 clones, 70% to 80% seen once. Germline CDR1 reads SEHNR; CDR2 reads FQNEAQ (reference sequence). V was pared by 5 bases and J by 9 bases, with 11 bases of the junction left unmatched. The CDR3 is made up of 15 amino acids. Sequencing was carried out using peripheral blood. This clonotype was sampled from a woman aged 80 or over with active or convalescent COVID-19. The gene calls are TRBV7-9 and TRBJ2-1, with TRBD1 matching over 9 bases. In DNA form, the CDR3 reads TGTGCCAGCAGCCAGCGGACAGGGGCGGTAGGTGAGCAGTTCTTC. Protein product: CASSQRTGAVGEQFF.